The rows below give T cell receptor beta chains drawn from one sample of a study of shared clonotypes between healthy human individuals. Sequencing was performed with immunoSEQ multiplex PCR; in TCRdb, only in-frame clones are kept and a portion is missing. The sample holds over 2,000,000 clones, roughly 95% seen once. Sequencing was carried out using naive CD8+ T cells from PBMCs. All receptors come from a man between 18 and 29 years old in good health. Some clones in this sample may be carry-over from other donors' samples. Each CDR3 is given with its conserved first and last residue. The D gene is left open where the match is weak. The size of a clone is reported for some rows only, either as once, few or many, or as a class for expanded clones.

clone_size j_call v_call d_call cdr3_nt cdr3_aa
. TRBJ2-7 TRBV5-4 TRBD1 TGTGCCAGCAGGAAGACAGGGGAGCCCTACGAGCAGTACTTC CASRKTGEPYEQYF
once TRBJ1-1 TRBV10-3 TRBD1 TGTGCCATCAGTGAGACAGGGGGCGAATTTTATACTGAAGCTTTCTTT CAISETGGEFYTEAFF
. TRBJ1-1 TRBV7-8 . TGTGCCAGCAGCTTAGAACGGACCGTGTCCACTGAAGCTTTCTTT CASSLERTVSTEAFF
. TRBJ2-7 TRBV7-7 . TGTGCCAGCAGCCCCGAGGGGGGGACTCGGGACGAGCAGTACTTC CASSPEGGTRDEQYF
. TRBJ2-2 TRBV28 . TGTGCCAGCAGTTTAGAGGGGGAGGGCACCGGGGAGCTGTTTTTT CASSLEGEGTGELFF
. TRBJ1-5 TRBV7-8 TRBD1 TGTGCCAGCAGCTTAGTTAGGGACAGGGTAGGCAATCAGCCCCAGCATTTT CASSLVRDRVGNQPQHF
. TRBJ2-3 TRBV27 TRBD2 TGTGCCAGCAACCCCCTTCGTGTGGCTAGCGGGAGGGTGGATACGCAGTATTTT CASNPLRVASGRVDTQYF
. TRBJ1-4 TRBV27 TRBD1 TGTGCCAGCAGACGGGACAGGGAAGCAACTAATGAAAAACTGTTTTTT CASRRDREATNEKLFF
. TRBJ2-5 TRBV28 . TGTGCCAGCAGGGGGCGTGGGGATGAGACCCAGTACTTC CASRGRGDETQYF
. TRBJ2-6 TRBV7-6 . TGTGCCAGCAGGGGCAGGGGTCAACCTGGGGCCAACGTCCTGACTTTC CASRGRGQPGANVLTF
. TRBJ2-1 TRBV25-1 TRBD2 TGTGCCAGCAGTGAATCCCTAGCGGGAGCACACTACAATGAGCAGTTCTTC CASSESLAGAHYNEQFF
. TRBJ2-5 TRBV7-8 TRBD1 TGTGCCAGCAGCCCGGACAGGGGCTACCAAGAGACCCAGTACTTC CASSPDRGYQETQYF
few TRBJ1-1 TRBV9 . TGTGCCAGCAGCGTAGGTGCGGGGACTGAAGCTTTCTTT CASSVGAGTEAFF
. TRBJ2-7 TRBV27 . TGTGCCAGCAGTTCCCAGGCAGACCGGGACGCCTACGAGCAGTACTTC CASSSQADRDAYEQYF
. TRBJ1-5 TRBV7-8 . TGTGCCAGCAGCTTAGCAAATCAGCCCCAGCATTTT CASSLANQPQHF
. TRBJ2-3 TRBV19 TRBD2 TGTGCCAGTACCTCTCTCCTAGCGGGAGAGGCAGATACGCAGTATTTT CASTSLLAGEADTQYF
. TRBJ1-2 TRBV29-1 . TGCAGCGTTAGACAGGCCTATGGCTACACCTTC CSVRQAYGYTF
. TRBJ2-2 TRBV7-9 . TGTGCCAGCAGCTTAGACCGGGACGCCATTGTCACCGGGGAGCTGTTTTTT CASSLDRDAIVTGELFF
. TRBJ2-1 TRBV11-2 TRBD2 TGTGCCAGCAGCTTAGGTAATAGCGGGAGCTATGTACCGTACAATGAGCAGTTCTTC CASSLGNSGSYVPYNEQFF
once TRBJ2-2 TRBV30 . TGTGCCTGGAGTGGGTGGAGTCCCGGCGGGGAGCTGTTTTTT CAWSGWSPGGELFF
. TRBJ2-7 TRBV29-1 . TGCAGCGTTGAAGATTCGAAGTTTCCCTACGAGCAGTACTTC CSVEDSKFPYEQYF
. TRBJ2-3 TRBV15 . TGTGCTCTCGGGGGCCGAACAGGGACCACAGATACGCAGTATTTT CALGGRTGTTDTQYF
. TRBJ2-5 TRBV27 TRBD2 TGTGCCAGCAGTTTAATACTAGCGGGAGGGCCTGGGACCCAGTACTTC CASSLILAGGPGTQYF
once TRBJ2-1 TRBV19 . TGTGCCAGTAGTATGGGTCTAGCGACGAATGAGCAGTTCTTC CASSMGLATNEQFF
. TRBJ1-1 TRBV11-2 . TGTGCCAGCCGAAGAGGGGGGTCAGGGAGGGACACTGAAGCTTTCTTT CASRRGGSGRDTEAFF
. TRBJ2-2 TRBV28 . TGTGCCAGCGGATACAGGTCCGGGGAGCTGTTTTTT CASGYRSGELFF
. TRBJ2-7 TRBV28 . TGTGCCAGCAGCCACGTGGTAGGGCCCTACGAGCAGTACTTC CASSHVVGPYEQYF
. TRBJ2-2 TRBV9 . TGTGCCAGCAGCGTAACACAGGGATCCACCGGGGAGCTGTTTTTT CASSVTQGSTGELFF
few TRBJ1-4 TRBV2 TRBD1 TGTGCCAGCAGCGAGGACAGGGTTAATGAAAAACTGTTTTTT CASSEDRVNEKLFF
once TRBJ2-2 TRBV10-1 TRBD2 TGCGCCAGCAGAGGGGGGACTAGCGGCCCCTCGAACACCGGGGAGCTGTTTTTT CASRGGTSGPSNTGELFF
once TRBJ1-4 TRBV15 TRBD1 TGTGCCACCAGCAGGGACAGGGGGAGGGAAAAACTGTTTTTT CATSRDRGREKLFF
. TRBJ2-1 TRBV9 . TGTGCCAGCAGCGCTCCCGTCAGGGATGGAAATGAGCAGTTCTTC CASSAPVRDGNEQFF
. TRBJ2-7 TRBV9 TRBD2 TGTGCCAGCAGCGCAGGGACTATCAACGAGCAGTACTTC CASSAGTINEQYF
once TRBJ1-2 TRBV28 TRBD1 TGTGCCAGCAGTTTCGACAGGGAAGGGGCTAACTATGGCTACACCTTC CASSFDREGANYGYTF
. TRBJ2-3 TRBV27 . TGTGCCAGCAGTTTATACCATTCCGGGGTTAGCACAGATACGCAGTATTTT CASSLYHSGVSTDTQYF
. TRBJ2-3 TRBV27 TRBD2 TGTGCCAGCAGCGCCGGGACTAGCGGGAGGGGGGATACGCAGTATTTT CASSAGTSGRGDTQYF
. TRBJ1-2 TRBV28 TRBD1 TGTGCCAGCAGTTCTTGGGGACAGGGGGCGGCCGGCTACACCTTC CASSSWGQGAAGYTF
. TRBJ2-1 TRBV5-6 TRBD2 TGTGCCAGCAGCTTGGAGCGGGAGGGCAGAAATGAGCAGTTCTTC CASSLEREGRNEQFF
. TRBJ1-2 TRBV11-2 . TGTGCCAGCAGCTTGAATCATTATGGCTACACCTTC CASSLNHYGYTF
. TRBJ2-5 TRBV2 . TGTGCCAGCAGAGTCTTGTTGGAGACCCAGTACTTC CASRVLLETQYF
. TRBJ2-7 TRBV5-6 . TGTGCCAGCAGCTTGGTGGGCCAATACGAGCAGTACTTC CASSLVGQYEQYF
. TRBJ2-1 TRBV11-1 . TGTGCCAGCAGCTTAGTCGACGGGTTGGATGAGCAGTTCTTC CASSLVDGLDEQFF
. TRBJ1-2 TRBV28 . TGTGCCAGCAGTCCTCCCGTCCGGGAGGGAATATATGGCTACACCTTC CASSPPVREGIYGYTF
. TRBJ2-7 TRBV27 TRBD1 TGTGCCAGCAGTTTGCAGGGGGCTCCCTACGAGCAGTACTTC CASSLQGAPYEQYF